This TCR beta chain emerged from a study of cytotoxic CD8 clonotypes in ibrutinib-treated CLL. Looked up from germline, CDR1 is ENHRY and CDR2 is SYGVKD. The V end lost 4 bases, the J end lost 3 bases, and 10 bases lay between the germline ends. The CDR3 contains 13 residues. Profiled with immunoSEQ multiplex PCR; TCRdb holds only in-frame clones, not every one. The table lists about 50,000 clones, 45% to 60% of them singletons, with under 35% in the top ten. Sequences were derived from PBMCs, sampled after 24 months of ibrutinib treatment. J is TRBJ2-7 and V is TRBV10-3; the D call may be TRBD1 or TRBD2 (5 bases each). This TCR was sampled from a human donor with chronic lymphocytic leukemia. CDR3 sequence: CAISGGADYEQYF. CDR3 nucleotides: TGTGCCATCAGTGGAGGGGCAGACTACGAGCAGTACTTC.